The 4 T cell receptor beta chains below were found in one sample sequenced in a study of blood T cells in healthy people across ages. PCR was performed a second time for about 6 to 11 cycles using a sample-barcoded 5' primer and a J-beta primer mix. Each CDR3 protein gets one entry after TCRdb re-called the 5' RACE reads with MiXCR. The data show 760,000 or so distinct CDR3 sequences, roughly 25% seen once. Another study also made use of these data, one on T cells of mothers and their children.

The sequenced sample was blood. The receptors shown here come from a boy between 5 and 17 years old in good health.

This clonotype appeared many times. The V gene is TRBV24-1, the J gene TRBJ2-7; D gene unclear. Trimming shortened V by 1 base and J by 4 bases, and 1 base separated the two germline ends. This CDR3 contains 11 residues. The germline V gene has CDR1 KGHDR and CDR2 SFDVKD. CDR3 coding DNA: TGTGCCACCAGTGATTTATACGAGCAGTACTTC. This sequence encodes CATSDLYEQYF.

The gene calls are TRBV11-2 and TRBJ2-3; 15 bases are a match to TRBD2. The trim removed 3 bases at V and 4 bases at J, leaving 2 bases unmatched. The CDR3 length is 16 residues. CDR1 is SGHAT, CDR2 FQNNGV, per germline. CDR3 region: CASSFRTSGRADTQYF. Here the CDR3 DNA reads TGTGCCAGCAGCTTTAGGACTAGCGGGAGGGCAGATACGCAGTATTTT.

The V call is TRBV12-3 or TRBV12-4, the J call TRBJ1-6; TRBD1 matches 7 bases. V was pared by 6 bases and J by 7 bases, with 6 bases of the junction left unmatched. The CDR3 runs 14 residues. CDR3 sequence (DNA): TGTGCCAGCAGACCCGACAGGGCAAATTCACCCCTCCACTTT. Its protein is CASRPDRANSPLHF.

This clonotype turned up a few times. The J gene is TRBJ2-3, the V gene TRBV7-9, with 9 positions matching TRBD2. The V segment lost 5 bases and the J segment 2 bases; nucleotides outside the gene matches: 8. The CDR3 totals 16 residues. The germline gives CDR1 SEHNR, CDR2 FQNEAQ (reference sequence). The CDR3 DNA reads TGTGCCAGCAGCCCCCGGACTAGCGCCATCACAGATACGCAGTATTTT. Translation: CASSPRTSAITDTQYF.